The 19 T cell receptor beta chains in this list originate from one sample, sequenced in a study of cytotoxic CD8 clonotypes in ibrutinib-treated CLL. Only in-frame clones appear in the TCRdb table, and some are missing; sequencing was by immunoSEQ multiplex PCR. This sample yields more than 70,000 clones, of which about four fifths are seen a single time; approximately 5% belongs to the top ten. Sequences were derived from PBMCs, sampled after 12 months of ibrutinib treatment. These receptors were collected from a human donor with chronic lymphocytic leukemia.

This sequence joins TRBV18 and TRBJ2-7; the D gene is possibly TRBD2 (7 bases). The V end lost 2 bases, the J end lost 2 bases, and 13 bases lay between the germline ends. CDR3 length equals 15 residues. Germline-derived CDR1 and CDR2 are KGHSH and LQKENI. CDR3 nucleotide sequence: TGTGCCAGCTCACCAAGGGTCGGGGGGCCCTACGAGCAGTACTTC. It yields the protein CASSPRVGGPYEQYF. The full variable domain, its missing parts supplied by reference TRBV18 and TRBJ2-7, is NAGVMQNPRHLVRRRGQEARLRCSPMKGHSHVYWYRQLPEEGLKFMVYLQKENIIDESGMPKERFSAEFPKEGPSILRIQQVVRGDSAAYFCASSPRVGGPYEQYFGPGTRLTVT.

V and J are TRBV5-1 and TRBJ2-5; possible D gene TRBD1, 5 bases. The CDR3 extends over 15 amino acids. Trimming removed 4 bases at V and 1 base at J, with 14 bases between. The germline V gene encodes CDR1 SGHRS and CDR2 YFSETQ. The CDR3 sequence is CASSLGPYPQETQYF. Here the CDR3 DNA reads TGCGCCAGCAGCCTGGGGCCCTACCCCCAAGAGACCCAGTACTTC. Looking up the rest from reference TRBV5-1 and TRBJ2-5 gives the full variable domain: KAGVTQTPRYLIKTRGQQVTLSCSPISGHRSVSWYQQTPGQGLQFLFEYFSETQRNKGNFPGRFSGRQFSNSRSEMNVSTLELGDSALYLCASSLGPYPQETQYFGPGTRLLVL.

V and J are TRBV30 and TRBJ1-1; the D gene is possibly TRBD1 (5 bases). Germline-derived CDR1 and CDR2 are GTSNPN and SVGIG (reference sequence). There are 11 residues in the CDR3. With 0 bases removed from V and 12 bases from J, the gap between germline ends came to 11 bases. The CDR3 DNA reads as TGTGCCTGGAGTGTAGCAGGGCGGTCTTTCTTT. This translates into CAWSVAGRSFF.

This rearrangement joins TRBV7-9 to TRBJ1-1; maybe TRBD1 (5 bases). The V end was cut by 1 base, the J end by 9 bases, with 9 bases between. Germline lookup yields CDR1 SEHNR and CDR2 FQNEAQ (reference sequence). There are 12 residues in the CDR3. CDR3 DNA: TGTGCCAGCAGCTTAGGGACACTGAAAGCTTTCTTT. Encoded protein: CASSLGTLKAFF.

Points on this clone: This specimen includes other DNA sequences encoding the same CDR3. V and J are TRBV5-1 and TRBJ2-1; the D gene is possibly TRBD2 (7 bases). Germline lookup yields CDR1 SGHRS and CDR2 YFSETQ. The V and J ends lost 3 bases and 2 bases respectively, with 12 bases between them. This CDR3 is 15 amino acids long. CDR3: CASSSGGGAYNEQFF. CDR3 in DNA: TGCGCCAGCAGCTCGGGGGGCGGGGCCTACAATGAGCAGTTCTTC.

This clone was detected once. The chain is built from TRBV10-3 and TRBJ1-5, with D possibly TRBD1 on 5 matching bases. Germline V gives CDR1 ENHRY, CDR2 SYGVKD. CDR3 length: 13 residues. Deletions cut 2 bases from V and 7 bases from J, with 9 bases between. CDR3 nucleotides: TGTGCCATCAGTGAGCAAGGGGACCAGCCCCAGCATTTT. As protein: CAISEQGDQPQHF.

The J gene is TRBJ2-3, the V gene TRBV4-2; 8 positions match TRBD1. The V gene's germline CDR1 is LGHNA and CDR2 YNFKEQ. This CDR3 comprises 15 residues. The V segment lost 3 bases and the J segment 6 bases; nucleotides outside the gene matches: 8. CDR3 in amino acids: CASSQETGAGDTQYF. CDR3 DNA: TGTGCCAGCAGCCAGGAGACAGGGGCCGGGGATACGCAGTATTTT.

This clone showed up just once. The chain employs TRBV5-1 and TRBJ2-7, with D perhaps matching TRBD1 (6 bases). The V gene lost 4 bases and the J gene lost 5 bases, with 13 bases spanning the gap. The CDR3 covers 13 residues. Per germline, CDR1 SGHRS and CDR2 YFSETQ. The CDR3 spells CASSTGQFDEQYF. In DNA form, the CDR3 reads TGCGCCAGCAGCACCGGACAGTTCGACGAGCAGTACTTC.

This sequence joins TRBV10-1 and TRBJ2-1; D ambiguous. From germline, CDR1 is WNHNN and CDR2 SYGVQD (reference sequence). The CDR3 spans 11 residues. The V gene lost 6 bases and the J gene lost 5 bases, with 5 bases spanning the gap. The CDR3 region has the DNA TGCGCCAGCAGGGACCACAATGAGCAGTTCTTC. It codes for CASRDHNEQFF.

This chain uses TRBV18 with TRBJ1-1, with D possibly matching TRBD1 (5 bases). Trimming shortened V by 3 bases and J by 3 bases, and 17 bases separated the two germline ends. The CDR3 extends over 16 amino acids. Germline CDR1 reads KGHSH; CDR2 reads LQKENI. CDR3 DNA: TGTGCCAGCTCACCCCGTTGGGGGGTTTGGGACACTGAAGCTTTCTTT. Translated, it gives CASSPRWGVWDTEAFF. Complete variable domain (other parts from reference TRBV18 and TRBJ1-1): NAGVMQNPRHLVRRRGQEARLRCSPMKGHSHVYWYRQLPEEGLKFMVYLQKENIIDESGMPKERFSAEFPKEGPSILRIQQVVRGDSAAYFCASSPRWGVWDTEAFFGQGTRLTVV.

The CDR3 region is CASSLMRTGELFF. CDR3 coding DNA: TGTGCCAGCAGCTTAATGCGGACCGGGGAGCTGTTTTTT. This chain connects TRBV7-3 to TRBJ2-2; D gene ambiguous. Germline V gives CDR1 SGHTA, CDR2 FQGTGA. This CDR3 region has 13 residues. V dropped 1 base and J dropped 5 bases, with 5 bases sitting between them.

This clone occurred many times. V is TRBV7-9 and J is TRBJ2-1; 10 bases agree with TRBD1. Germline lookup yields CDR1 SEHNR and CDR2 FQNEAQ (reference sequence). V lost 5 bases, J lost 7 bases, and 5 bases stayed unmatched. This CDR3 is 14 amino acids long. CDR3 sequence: CASSDRGPRNEQFF. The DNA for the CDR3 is TGTGCCAGCAGCGACAGGGGGCCGAGGAATGAGCAGTTCTTC.

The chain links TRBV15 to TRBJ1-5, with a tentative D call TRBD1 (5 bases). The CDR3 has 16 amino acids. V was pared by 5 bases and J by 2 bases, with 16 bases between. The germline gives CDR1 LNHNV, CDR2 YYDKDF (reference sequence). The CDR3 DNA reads TGTGCCACCAGCGCAGTATCGGGGGTGGGCAATCAGCCCCAGCATTTT. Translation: CATSAVSGVGNQPQHF.

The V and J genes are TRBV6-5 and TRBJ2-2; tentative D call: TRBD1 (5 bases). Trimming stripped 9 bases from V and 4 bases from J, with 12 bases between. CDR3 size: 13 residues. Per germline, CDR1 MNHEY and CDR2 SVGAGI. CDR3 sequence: CASRGPGTGELFF. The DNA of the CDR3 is TGTGCCAGTAGGGGCCCGGGCACCGGGGAGCTGTTTTTT.

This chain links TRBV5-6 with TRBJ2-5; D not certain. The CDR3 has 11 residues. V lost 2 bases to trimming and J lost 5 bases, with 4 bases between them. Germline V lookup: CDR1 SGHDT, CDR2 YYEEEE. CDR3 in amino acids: CASSFAETQYF. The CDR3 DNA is TGTGCCAGCAGCTTTGCGGAGACCCAGTACTTC.

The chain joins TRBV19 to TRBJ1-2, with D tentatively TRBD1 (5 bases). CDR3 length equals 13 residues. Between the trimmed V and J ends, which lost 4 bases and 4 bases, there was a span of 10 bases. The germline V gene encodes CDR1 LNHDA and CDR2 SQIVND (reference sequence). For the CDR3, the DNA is TGTGCCAGTAGTACCAGGGACGGCTATGGCTACACCTTC. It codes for CASSTRDGYGYTF. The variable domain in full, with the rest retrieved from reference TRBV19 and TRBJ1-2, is DGGITQSPKYLFRKEGQNVTLSCEQNLNHDAMYWYRQDPGQGLRLIYYSQIVNDFQKGDIAEGYSVSREKKESFPLTVTSAQKNPTAFYLCASSTRDGYGYTFGSGTRLTVV.

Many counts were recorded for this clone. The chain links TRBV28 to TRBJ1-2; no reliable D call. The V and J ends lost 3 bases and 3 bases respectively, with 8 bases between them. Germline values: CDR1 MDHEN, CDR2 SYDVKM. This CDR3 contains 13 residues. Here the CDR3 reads CASSFGNDYGYTF. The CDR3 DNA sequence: TGTGCCAGCAGTTTCGGCAACGACTATGGCTACACCTTC.

The DNA of the CDR3 is TGTGCCAGCAGACCTGAAGGGGGACGGCTGAACACTGAAGCTTTCTTT. Its translation is CASRPEGGRLNTEAFF. This chain uses TRBV7-2 with TRBJ1-1; possibly TRBD1 for D (6 bases). The germline CDR1 and CDR2 sequences are SGHTA and FQGNSA. V was trimmed by 6 bases and J by 0 bases, leaving 17 bases between them. The CDR3 is made up of 16 amino acids.

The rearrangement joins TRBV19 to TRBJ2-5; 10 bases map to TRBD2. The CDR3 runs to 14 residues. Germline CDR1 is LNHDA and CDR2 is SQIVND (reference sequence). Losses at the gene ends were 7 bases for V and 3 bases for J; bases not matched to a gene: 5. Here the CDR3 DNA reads TGTGCCAGTAAAGGGCTAGCGGGAGAAGAGACCCAGTACTTC. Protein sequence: CASKGLAGEETQYF.